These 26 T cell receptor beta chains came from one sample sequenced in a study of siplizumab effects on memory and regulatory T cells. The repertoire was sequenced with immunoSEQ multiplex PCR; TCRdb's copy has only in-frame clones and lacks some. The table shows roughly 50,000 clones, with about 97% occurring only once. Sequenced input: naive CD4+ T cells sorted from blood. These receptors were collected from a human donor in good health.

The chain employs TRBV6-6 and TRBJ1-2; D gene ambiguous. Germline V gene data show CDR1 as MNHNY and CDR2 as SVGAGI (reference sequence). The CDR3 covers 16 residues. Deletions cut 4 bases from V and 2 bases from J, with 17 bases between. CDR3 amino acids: CASSSEPLQRNYGYTF. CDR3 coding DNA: TGTGCCAGCAGTTCAGAGCCCCTCCAAAGGAACTATGGCTACACCTTC.

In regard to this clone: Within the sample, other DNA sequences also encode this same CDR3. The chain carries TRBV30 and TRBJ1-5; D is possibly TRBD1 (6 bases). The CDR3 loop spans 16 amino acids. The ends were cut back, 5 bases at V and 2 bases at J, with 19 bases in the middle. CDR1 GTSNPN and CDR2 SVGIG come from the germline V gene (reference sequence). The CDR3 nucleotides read TGTGCCTGGCGGGGGCGAGGACGGGGGCGCAATCAGCCCCAGCATTTT. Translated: CAWRGRGRGRNQPQHF.

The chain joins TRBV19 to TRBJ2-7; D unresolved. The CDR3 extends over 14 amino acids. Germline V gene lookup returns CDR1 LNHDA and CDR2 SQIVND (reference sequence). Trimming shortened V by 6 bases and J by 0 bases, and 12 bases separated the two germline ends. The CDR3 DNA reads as TGTGCCAGTAGGTCCACTGCGAGCTCCTACGAGCAGTACTTC. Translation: CASRSTASSYEQYF.

The CDR3 DNA reads TGTGCCATCAGTGGGTTCACCGGGGAGCTGTTTTTT. This gives the protein CAISGFTGELFF. V usage is TRBV10-3 and J usage is TRBJ2-2; D unclear. Germline CDR1 reads ENHRY; CDR2 reads SYGVKD. The CDR3 extends over 12 amino acids. Trimming removed 4 bases at V and 4 bases at J, with 4 bases between.

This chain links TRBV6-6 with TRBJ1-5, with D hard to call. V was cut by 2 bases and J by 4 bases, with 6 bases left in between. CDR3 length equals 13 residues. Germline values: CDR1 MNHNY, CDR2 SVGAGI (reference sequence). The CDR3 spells CASSYTANQPQHF. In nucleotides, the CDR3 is TGTGCCAGCAGTTACACCGCGAATCAGCCCCAGCATTTT.

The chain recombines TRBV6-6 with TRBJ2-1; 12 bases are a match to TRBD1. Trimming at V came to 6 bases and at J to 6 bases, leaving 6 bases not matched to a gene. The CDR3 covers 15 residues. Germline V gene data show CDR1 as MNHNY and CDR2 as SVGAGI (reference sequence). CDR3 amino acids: CASRPPGQGANEQFF. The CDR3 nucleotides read TGTGCCAGCAGACCACCGGGACAGGGGGCCAATGAGCAGTTCTTC.

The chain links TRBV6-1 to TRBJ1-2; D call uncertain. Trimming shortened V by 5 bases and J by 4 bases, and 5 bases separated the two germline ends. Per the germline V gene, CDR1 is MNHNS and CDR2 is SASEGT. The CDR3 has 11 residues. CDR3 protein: CASSYSYGYTF. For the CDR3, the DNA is TGTGCCAGCAGTTACAGCTATGGCTACACCTTC.

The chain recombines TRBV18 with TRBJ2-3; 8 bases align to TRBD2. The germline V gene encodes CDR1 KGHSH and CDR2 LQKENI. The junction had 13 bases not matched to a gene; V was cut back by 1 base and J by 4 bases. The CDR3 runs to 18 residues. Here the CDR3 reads CASSPQPPGSGVSDTQYF. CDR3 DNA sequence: TGTGCCAGCTCACCACAACCCCCGGGTAGCGGGGTCTCAGATACGCAGTATTTT. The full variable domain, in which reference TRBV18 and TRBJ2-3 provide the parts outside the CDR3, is NAGVMQNPRHLVRRRGQEARLRCSPMKGHSHVYWYRQLPEEGLKFMVYLQKENIIDESGMPKERFSAEFPKEGPSILRIQQVVRGDSAAYFCASSPQPPGSGVSDTQYFGPGTRLTVL.

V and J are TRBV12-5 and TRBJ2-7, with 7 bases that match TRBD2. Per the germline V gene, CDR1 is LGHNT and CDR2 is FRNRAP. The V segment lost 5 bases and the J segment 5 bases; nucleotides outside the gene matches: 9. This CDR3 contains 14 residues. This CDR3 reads CASGLREGGHEQYF. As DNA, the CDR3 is TGTGCTAGTGGTCTAAGGGAGGGAGGCCACGAGCAGTACTTC.

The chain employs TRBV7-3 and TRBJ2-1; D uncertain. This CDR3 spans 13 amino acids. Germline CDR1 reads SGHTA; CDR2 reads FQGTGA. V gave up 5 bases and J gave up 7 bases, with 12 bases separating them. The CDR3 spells CASSPRNRNEQFF. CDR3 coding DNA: TGTGCCAGCAGCCCAAGGAACCGAAATGAGCAGTTCTTC.

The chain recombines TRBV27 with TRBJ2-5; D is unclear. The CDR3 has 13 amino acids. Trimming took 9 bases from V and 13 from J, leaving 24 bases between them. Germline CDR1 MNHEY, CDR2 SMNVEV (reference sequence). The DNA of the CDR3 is TGTGCCAGGTTAAGAAAGTCAAGGACCGGCGGGTACTTC. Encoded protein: CARLRKSRTGGYF.

CDR3 sequence: CASSIGRVDTGELFF. The CDR3 nucleotides are TGTGCCAGTAGTATCGGCAGGGTTGACACCGGGGAGCTGTTTTTT. The J gene is TRBJ2-2, the V gene TRBV19, with TRBD1 as a possible D gene (5 bases). Germline CDR1 reads LNHDA; CDR2 reads SQIVND (reference sequence). This CDR3 is built from 15 residues. V lost 3 bases and J lost 3, with 11 bases in between.

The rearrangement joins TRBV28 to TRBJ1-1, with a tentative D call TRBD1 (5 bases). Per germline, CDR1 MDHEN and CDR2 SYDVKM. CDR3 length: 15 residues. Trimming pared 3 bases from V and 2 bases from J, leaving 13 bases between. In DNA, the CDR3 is TGTGCCAGCAGTTTGAATGACAGAAAAAACACTGAAGCTTTCTTT. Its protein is CASSLNDRKNTEAFF.

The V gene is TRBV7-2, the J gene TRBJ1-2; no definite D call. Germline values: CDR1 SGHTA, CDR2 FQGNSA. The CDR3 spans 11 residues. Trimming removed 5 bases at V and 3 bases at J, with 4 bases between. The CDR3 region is CASSRDYGYTF. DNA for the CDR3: TGTGCCAGCAGCCGGGACTATGGCTACACCTTC.

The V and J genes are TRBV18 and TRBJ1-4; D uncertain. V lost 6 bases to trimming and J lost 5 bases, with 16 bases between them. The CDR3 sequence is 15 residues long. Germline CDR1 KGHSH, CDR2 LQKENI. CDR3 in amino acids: CASSPNAGRNEKLFF. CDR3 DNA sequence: TGTGCCAGCTCTCCGAATGCGGGGAGGAATGAAAAACTGTTTTTT.

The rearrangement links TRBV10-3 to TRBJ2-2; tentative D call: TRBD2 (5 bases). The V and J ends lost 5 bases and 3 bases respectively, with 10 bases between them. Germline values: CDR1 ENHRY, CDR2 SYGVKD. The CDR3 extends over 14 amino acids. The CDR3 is CAISPGWDTGELFF. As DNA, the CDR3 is TGTGCCATCAGTCCGGGGTGGGACACCGGGGAGCTGTTTTTT.

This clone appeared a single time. The CDR3 nucleotides are TGTGCCAGCAGTACCGGGACACAGAACACTGAAGCTTTCTTT. Its translation is CASSTGTQNTEAFF. The chain recombines TRBV6-1 with TRBJ1-1, with a possible D match to TRBD1 (6 bases). The germline V gene encodes CDR1 MNHNS and CDR2 SASEGT. The germline V and J ends were trimmed by 5 bases and 1 base, with 11 bases remaining between them. This CDR3 region has 14 residues.

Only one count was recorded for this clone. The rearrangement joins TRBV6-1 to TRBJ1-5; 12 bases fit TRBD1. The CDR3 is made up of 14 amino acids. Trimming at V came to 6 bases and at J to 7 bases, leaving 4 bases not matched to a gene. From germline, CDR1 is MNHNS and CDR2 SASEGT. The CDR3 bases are TGTGCCAGCAGCACTGGGACAGGGGGCCAGCCCCAGCATTTT. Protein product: CASSTGTGGQPQHF.

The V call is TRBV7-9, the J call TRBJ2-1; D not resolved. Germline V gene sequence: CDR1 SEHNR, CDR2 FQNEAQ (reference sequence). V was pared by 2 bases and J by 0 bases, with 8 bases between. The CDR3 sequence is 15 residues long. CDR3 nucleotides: TGTGCCAGCAGCTTAATGCAGAGCTCCTACAATGAGCAGTTCTTC. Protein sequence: CASSLMQSSYNEQFF.

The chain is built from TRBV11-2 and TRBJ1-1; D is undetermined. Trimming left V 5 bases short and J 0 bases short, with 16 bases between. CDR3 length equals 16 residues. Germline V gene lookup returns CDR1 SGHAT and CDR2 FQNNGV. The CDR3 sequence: CASSPLIPGMNTEAFF. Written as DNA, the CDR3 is TGTGCCAGCAGCCCCCTCATTCCGGGAATGAACACTGAAGCTTTCTTT.

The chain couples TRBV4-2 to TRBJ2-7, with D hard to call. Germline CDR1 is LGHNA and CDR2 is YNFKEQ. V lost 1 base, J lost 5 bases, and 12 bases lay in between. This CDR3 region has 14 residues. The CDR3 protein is CASSQGLGTDEQYF. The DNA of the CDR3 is TGTGCCAGCAGCCAAGGTTTGGGAACGGACGAGCAGTACTTC.

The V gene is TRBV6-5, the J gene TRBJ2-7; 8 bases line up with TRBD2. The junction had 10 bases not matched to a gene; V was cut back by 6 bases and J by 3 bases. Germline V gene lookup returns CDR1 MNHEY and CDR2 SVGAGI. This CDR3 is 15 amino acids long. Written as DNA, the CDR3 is TGTGCCAGCAGCCCCTTAGGGACTAGTATCTACGAGCAGTACTTC. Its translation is CASSPLGTSIYEQYF.

CDR3 coding DNA: TGTGCCAGCTCCGAGGACAGGGCGGGGGGGAAAGCTTTCTTT. It specifies CASSEDRAGGKAFF. The gene calls are TRBV18 and TRBJ1-1, with 8 bases fitting TRBD1. The CDR3 is 14 amino acids. The germline gives CDR1 KGHSH, CDR2 LQKENI. V gave up 6 bases and J gave up 9 bases; unmatched junction bases: 12. The full variable domain, rest sourced from reference TRBV18 and TRBJ1-1, is NAGVMQNPRHLVRRRGQEARLRCSPMKGHSHVYWYRQLPEEGLKFMVYLQKENIIDESGMPKERFSAEFPKEGPSILRIQQVVRGDSAAYFCASSEDRAGGKAFFGQGTRLTVV.

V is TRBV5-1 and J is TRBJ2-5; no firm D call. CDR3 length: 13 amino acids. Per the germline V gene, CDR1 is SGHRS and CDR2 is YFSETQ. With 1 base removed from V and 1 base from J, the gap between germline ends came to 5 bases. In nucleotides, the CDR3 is TGCGCCAGCAGCTTGAAGGGCCAAGAGACCCAGTACTTC. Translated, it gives CASSLKGQETQYF. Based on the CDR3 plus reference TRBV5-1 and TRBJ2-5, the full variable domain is KAGVTQTPRYLIKTRGQQVTLSCSPISGHRSVSWYQQTPGQGLQFLFEYFSETQRNKGNFPGRFSGRQFSNSRSEMNVSTLELGDSALYLCASSLKGQETQYFGPGTRLLVL.

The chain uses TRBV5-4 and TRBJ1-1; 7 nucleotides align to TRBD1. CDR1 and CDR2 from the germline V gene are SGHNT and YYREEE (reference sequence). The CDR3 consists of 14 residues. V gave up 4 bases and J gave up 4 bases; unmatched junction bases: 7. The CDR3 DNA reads TGTGCCAGCAGCGTTGACAGGGCAGTCACTGAAGCTTTCTTT. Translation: CASSVDRAVTEAFF.

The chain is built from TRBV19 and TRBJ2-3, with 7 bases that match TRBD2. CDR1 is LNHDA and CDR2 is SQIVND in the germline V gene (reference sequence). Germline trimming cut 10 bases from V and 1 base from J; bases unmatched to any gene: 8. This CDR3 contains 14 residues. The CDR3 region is CATESSGRTDTQYF. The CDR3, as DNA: TGTGCCACCGAGTCTAGCGGACGCACAGATACGCAGTATTTT.